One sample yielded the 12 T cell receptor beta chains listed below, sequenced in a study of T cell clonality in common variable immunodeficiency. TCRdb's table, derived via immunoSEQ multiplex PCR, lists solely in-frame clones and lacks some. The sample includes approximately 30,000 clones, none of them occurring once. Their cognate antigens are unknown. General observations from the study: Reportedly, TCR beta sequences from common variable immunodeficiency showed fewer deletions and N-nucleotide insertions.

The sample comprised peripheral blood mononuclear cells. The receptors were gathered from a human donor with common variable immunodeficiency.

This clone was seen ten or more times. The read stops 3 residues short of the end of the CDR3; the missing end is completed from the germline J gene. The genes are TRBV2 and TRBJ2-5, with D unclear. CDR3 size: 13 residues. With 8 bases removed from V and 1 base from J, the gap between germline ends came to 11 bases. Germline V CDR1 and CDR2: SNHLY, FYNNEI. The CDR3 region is CASFRGLQETQYF. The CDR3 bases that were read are TGTGCCAGCTTTCGCGGTCTCCAAGAGACC.

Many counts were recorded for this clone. CDR3 protein: CASSPGQVANTEAFF. The CDR3 bases that were read are TGCGCCAGCAGCCCCGGACAGGTAGCGAACACTGAA. J is TRBJ1-1 and V is TRBV5-1, with TRBD1 identical over 7 bases. The DNA ends 3 residues before the CDR3 does, and the rest of the CDR3 is filled in from the germline J gene. J was trimmed by 1 base and V by 4 bases; bases with no gene match: 7. The CDR3 loop spans 15 amino acids. CDR1 SGHRS and CDR2 YFSETQ come from the germline V gene.

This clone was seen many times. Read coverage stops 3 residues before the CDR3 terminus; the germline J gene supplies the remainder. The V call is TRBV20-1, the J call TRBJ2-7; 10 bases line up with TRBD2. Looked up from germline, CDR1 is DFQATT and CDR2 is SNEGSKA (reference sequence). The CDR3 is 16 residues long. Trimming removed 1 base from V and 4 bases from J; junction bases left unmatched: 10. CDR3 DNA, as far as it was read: TGCAGTGCTAGAGTTTTAGCGGCTAGCGGGGGATACGAG. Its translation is CSARVLAASGGYE. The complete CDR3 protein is CSARVLAASGGYEQYF.

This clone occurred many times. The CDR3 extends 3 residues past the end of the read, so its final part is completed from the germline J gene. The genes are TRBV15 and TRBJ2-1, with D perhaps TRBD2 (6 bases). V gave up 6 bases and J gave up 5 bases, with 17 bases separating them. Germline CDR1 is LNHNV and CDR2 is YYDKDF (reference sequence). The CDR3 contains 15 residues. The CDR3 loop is CATSTGGNPDNEQFF. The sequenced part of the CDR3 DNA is TGTGCCACCAGTACTGGGGGGAACCCCGACAATGAG. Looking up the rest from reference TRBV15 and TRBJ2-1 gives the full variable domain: DAMVIQNPRYQVTQFGKPVTLSCSQTLNHNVMYWYQQKSSQAPKLLFHYYDKDFNNEADTPDNFQSRRPNTSFCFLDIRSPGLGDTAMYLCATSTGGNPDNEQFFGPGTRLTVL.

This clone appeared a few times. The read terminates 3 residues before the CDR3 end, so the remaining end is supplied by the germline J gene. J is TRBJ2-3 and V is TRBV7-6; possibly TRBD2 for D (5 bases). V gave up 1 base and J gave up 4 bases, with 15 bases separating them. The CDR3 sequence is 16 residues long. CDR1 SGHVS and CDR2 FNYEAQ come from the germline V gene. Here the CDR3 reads CASSLEGASRADTQYF. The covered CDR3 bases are TGTGCCAGCAGCTTAGAAGGTGCATCGCGGGCAGATACG.

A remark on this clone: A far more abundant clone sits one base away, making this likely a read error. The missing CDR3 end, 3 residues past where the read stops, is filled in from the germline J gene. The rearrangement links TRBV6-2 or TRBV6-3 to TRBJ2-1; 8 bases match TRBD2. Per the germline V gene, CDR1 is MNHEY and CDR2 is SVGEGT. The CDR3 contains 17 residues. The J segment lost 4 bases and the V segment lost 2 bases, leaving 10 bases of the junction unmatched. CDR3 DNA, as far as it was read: TGTGCCAGCAGTTACCCAGGAGGCGGGGGGCATTACAATGAG. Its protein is CASSYPGGGGHYNE. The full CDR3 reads CASSYPGGGGHYNEQFF.

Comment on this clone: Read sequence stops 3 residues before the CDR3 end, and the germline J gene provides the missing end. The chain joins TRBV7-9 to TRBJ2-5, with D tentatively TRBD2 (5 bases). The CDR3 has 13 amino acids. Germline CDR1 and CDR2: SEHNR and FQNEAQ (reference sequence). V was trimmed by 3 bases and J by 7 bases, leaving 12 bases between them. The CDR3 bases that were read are TGTGCCAGCAGCTTTCCCCTAGCCGGGACC. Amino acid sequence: CASSFPLAGT. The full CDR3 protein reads CASSFPLAGTQYF.

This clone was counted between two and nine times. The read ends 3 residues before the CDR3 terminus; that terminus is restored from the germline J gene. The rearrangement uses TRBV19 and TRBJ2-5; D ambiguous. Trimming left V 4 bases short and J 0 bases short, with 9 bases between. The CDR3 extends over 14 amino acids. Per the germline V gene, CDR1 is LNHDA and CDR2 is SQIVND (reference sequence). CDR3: CASSRSENQETQYF. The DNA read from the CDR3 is TGTGCCAGTAGTAGGTCAGAAAACCAAGAGACC.

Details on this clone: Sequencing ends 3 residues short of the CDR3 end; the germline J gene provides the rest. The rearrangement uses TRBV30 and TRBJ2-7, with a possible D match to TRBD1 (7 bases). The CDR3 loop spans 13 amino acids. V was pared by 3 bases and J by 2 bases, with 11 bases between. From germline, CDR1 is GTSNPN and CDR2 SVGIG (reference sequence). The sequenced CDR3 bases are TGTGCCTGGAGAGGGGGGACAGCCTACGAG. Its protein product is CAWRGGTAYE. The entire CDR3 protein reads CAWRGGTAYEQYF.

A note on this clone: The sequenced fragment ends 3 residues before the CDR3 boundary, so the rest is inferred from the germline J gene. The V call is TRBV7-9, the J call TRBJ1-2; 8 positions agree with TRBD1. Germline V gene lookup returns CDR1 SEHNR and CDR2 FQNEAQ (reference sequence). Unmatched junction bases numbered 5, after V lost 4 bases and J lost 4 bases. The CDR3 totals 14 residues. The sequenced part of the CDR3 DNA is TGTGCCAGCAGCTCCCAGACAGGGGCCTATGGC. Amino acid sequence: CASSSQTGAYG. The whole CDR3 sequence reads CASSSQTGAYGYTF.

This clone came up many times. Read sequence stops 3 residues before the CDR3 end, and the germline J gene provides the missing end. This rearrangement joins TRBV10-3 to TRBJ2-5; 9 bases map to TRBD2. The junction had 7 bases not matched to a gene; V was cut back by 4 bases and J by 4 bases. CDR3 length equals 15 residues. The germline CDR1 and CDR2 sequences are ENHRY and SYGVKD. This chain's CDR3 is CAISGSSGVGETQYF. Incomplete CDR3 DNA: TGTGCCATCAGTGGTTCTAGCGGGGTTGGAGAGACC.

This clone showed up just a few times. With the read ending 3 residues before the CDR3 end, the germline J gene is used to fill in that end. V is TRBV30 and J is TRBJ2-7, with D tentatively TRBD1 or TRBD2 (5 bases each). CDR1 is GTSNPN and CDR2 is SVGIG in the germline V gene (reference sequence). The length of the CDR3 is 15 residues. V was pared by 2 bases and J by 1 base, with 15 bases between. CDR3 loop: CAWSLEDTESYEQYF. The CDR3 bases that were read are TGTGCCTGGAGTTTGGAGGACACAGAATCCTACGAG.